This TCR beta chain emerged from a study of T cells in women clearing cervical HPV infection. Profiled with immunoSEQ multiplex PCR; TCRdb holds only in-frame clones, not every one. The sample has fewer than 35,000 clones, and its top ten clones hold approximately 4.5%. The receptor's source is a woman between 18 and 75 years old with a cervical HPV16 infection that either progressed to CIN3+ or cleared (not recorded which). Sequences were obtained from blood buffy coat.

The covered CDR3 bases are TGTGCCAGCAGCACCCTCGGTGCGACCGGGGAG. Translating gives CASSTLGATGE. The complete CDR3 sequence is CASSTLGATGELFF. V is TRBV7-2 and J is TRBJ2-2; no clear D gene. The CDR3 goes on 3 residues after the read ends, and that part is filled in from the germline J gene. V lost 5 bases and J lost 5, with 12 bases in between. CDR1 and CDR2 from the germline V gene are SGHTA and FQGNSA. CDR3 size: 14 residues.